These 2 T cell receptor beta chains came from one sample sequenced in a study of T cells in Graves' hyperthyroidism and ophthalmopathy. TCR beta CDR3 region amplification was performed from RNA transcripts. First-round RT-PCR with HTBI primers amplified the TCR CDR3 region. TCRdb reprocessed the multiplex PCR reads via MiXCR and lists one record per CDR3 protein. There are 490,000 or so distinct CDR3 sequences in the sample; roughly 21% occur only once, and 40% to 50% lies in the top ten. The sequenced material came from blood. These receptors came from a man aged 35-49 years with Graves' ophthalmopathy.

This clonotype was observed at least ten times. The CDR3 DNA reads as TGTGCCAGCAGTCGATCCGGTTATCAAGAGACCCAGTACTTC. Amino acid sequence: CASSRSGYQETQYF. The chain combines TRBV28 with TRBJ2-5; D is unclear. Germline CDR1 is MDHEN and CDR2 is SYDVKM. The CDR3 covers 14 residues. With 5 bases removed from V and 2 bases from J, the gap between germline ends came to 12 bases.

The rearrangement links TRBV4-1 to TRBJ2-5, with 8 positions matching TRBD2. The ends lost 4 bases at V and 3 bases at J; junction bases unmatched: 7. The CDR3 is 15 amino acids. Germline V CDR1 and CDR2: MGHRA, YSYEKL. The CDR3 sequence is CASSPYKAGEETQYF. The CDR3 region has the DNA TGCGCCAGCAGCCCGTATAAAGCGGGAGAAGAGACCCAGTACTTC.